These 27 T cell receptor beta chains were sequenced from one sample in a study of cytomegalovirus exposure and HLA in healthy donors. PCR involved 60 Vbeta and 13 Jbeta primers. The table came from immunoSEQ multiplex PCR; TCRdb's copy has only in-frame clones and leaves some out. The profile shows approximately 70,000 clones, around 70% of them singletons. Sequencing was carried out using PBMCs. The receptor source for this set is a woman aged 30 to 39 in good health and CMV-seropositive.

The CDR3 reads CASSLPEARSSYEQYF. The CDR3 nucleotides are TGTGCCAGCAGCCTGCCTGAAGCGCGGAGCTCCTACGAGCAGTACTTC. The chain combines TRBV6-6 with TRBJ2-7; D gene uncertain. The CDR3 covers 16 residues. Germline CDR1 MNHNY, CDR2 SVGAGI (reference sequence). Trimming pared 6 bases from V and 0 bases from J, leaving 18 bases between.

The chain links TRBV10-2 to TRBJ1-2; D is unclear. The CDR3 length is 13 residues. Germline CDR1 WSHSY, CDR2 SAAADI. V gave up 4 bases and J gave up 1 base, with 7 bases separating them. CDR3: CASSGTRNYGYTF. In DNA form, the CDR3 reads TGCGCCAGCAGTGGGACTCGTAACTATGGCTACACCTTC.

This chain joins TRBV30 and TRBJ1-1; possibly TRBD1 for D (6 bases). V lost 5 bases and J 0 bases, leaving 13 bases between the germline ends. There are 14 residues in the CDR3. CDR1 and CDR2 from the germline V gene are GTSNPN and SVGIG (reference sequence). CDR3 in amino acids: CAWGTGFMNTEAFF. The CDR3 nucleotides read TGTGCCTGGGGTACAGGGTTTATGAACACTGAAGCTTTCTTT.

The rearrangement links TRBV9 to TRBJ2-7, with 10 positions matching TRBD2. The length of the CDR3 is 17 residues. Germline V gene sequence: CDR1 SGDLS, CDR2 YYNGEE. The V and J ends lost 7 bases and 0 bases, in that order; junction bases with no gene match: 13. The CDR3 here is CASPITSGKDFSYEQYF. CDR3 nucleotide sequence: TGTGCCAGCCCAATAACTAGCGGGAAGGATTTCTCCTACGAGCAGTACTTC.

This clone came up a few times. The chain combines TRBV28 with TRBJ1-1; 7 bases map to TRBD1. Germline lookup yields CDR1 MDHEN and CDR2 SYDVKM. J gave up 4 bases and V 1 base, and 9 bases lay outside the gene matches. The CDR3 loop spans 16 amino acids. The CDR3 region has the DNA TGTGCCAGCAGTTTATCCGACAGGGTCGGAAGCACTGAAGCTTTCTTT. Translation gives CASSLSDRVGSTEAFF. The variable domain in full, completed from reference TRBV28 and TRBJ1-1, reads DVKVTQSSRYLVKRTGEKVFLECVQDMDHENMFWYRQDPGLGLRLIYFSYDVKMKEKGDIPEGYSVSREKKERFSLILESASTNQTSMYLCASSLSDRVGSTEAFFGQGTRLTVV.

The chain joins TRBV4-3 to TRBJ2-6, with TRBD2 as a possible D gene (5 bases). CDR3 size: 18 residues. V was clipped by 0 bases and J by 12 bases, with 24 bases between them. From germline, CDR1 is LGHNA and CDR2 YSLEER. The chain's CDR3 is CASSQDPYPPREPFVLTF. DNA for the CDR3: TGCGCCAGCAGCCAAGATCCGTACCCACCCCGGGAACCTTTCGTCCTGACTTTC.

The J gene is TRBJ2-7, the V gene TRBV30, with TRBD2 matching over 11 bases. Germline-derived CDR1 and CDR2 are GTSNPN and SVGIG (reference sequence). CDR3 size: 16 residues. J was trimmed by 6 bases and V by 2 bases; bases with no gene match: 12. CDR3 sequence: CAWSTQSSSGRFEQYF. The DNA for the CDR3 is TGTGCCTGGAGTACACAGTCGTCTAGCGGGAGGTTCGAGCAGTACTTC.

The rearrangement links TRBV6-1 to TRBJ1-4; D gene ambiguous. Germline V CDR1 and CDR2: MNHNS, SASEGT. The CDR3 is 14 residues long. V dropped 6 bases and J dropped 1 base, with 9 bases sitting between them. The CDR3, as DNA: TGTGCCAGCAGCCTAGGAGTAACTAATGAAAAACTGTTTTTT. As protein: CASSLGVTNEKLFF.

The J gene is TRBJ2-3, the V gene TRBV14; TRBD1 agrees at 9 bases. The CDR3 is made up of 18 amino acids. V gave up 1 base and J gave up 8 bases; unmatched junction bases: 16. CDR1 and CDR2 (germline): SGHDN, FVKESK. CDR3 coding DNA: TGTGCCAGCAGCCAAGTTGGGCTACCGGGACAGGGAGTCGGTACGCAGTATTTT. Translation: CASSQVGLPGQGVGTQYF.

The V call is TRBV14, the J call TRBJ1-2, with TRBD1 matching over 7 bases. CDR1 SGHDN and CDR2 FVKESK come from the germline V gene. The CDR3 contains 15 residues. V lost 1 base to trimming and J lost 5 bases; unmatched junction nucleotides: 7. CDR3 nucleotide sequence: TGTGCCAGCAGCCAAGCGGGACAGTCTCCTTATGGCTACACCTTC. This translates into CASSQAGQSPYGYTF.

This rearrangement joins TRBV29-1 to TRBJ2-1, with 11 bases aligning to TRBD2. J gave up 9 bases and V 6 bases, and 7 bases lay outside the gene matches. The germline V gene encodes CDR1 SQVTM and CDR2 ANQGSEA. The CDR3 loop spans 13 amino acids. Here the CDR3 reads CSVRTSGSGEQFF. CDR3 DNA sequence: TGCAGCGTCCGGACTAGCGGGTCGGGTGAGCAGTTCTTC.

V is TRBV11-2 and J is TRBJ1-2, with D possibly matching TRBD1 (5 bases). Germline V gene data show CDR1 as SGHAT and CDR2 as FQNNGV. This CDR3 contains 15 residues. V shed 5 bases and J shed 7 bases, with 20 bases lying between them. CDR3 DNA: TGTGCCAGCAGCCCAACCAGGGAAGGTAATGGTGGCTACACCTTC. Translation: CASSPTREGNGGYTF.

The chain combines TRBV28 with TRBJ1-1, with D perhaps matching TRBD1 (5 bases). Deletions cut 6 bases from V and 0 bases from J, with 11 bases between. The CDR3 extends over 14 amino acids. Germline values: CDR1 MDHEN, CDR2 SYDVKM. The CDR3 DNA sequence: TGTGCCAGCAGCTACAGGCGAATGAACACTGAAGCTTTCTTT. This translates into CASSYRRMNTEAFF.

The V and J genes are TRBV11-2 and TRBJ2-3; 9 nucleotides match TRBD2. Germline lookup yields CDR1 SGHAT and CDR2 FQNNGV. The ends lost 3 bases at V and 6 bases at J; junction bases unmatched: 7. The CDR3 extends over 15 amino acids. The CDR3 here is CASSLRAGGSDTQYF. The CDR3 coding sequence is TGTGCCAGCAGCTTGCGGGCGGGAGGGTCGGATACGCAGTATTTT.

This chain uses TRBV28 with TRBJ2-7; D call uncertain. V was cut by 1 base and J by 2 bases, with 6 bases left in between. The CDR3 covers 13 residues. Per the germline V gene, CDR1 is MDHEN and CDR2 is SYDVKM. In DNA form, the CDR3 reads TGTGCCAGCAGTTTATCCCTTACCTACGAGCAGTACTTC. This gives the protein CASSLSLTYEQYF.

V and J are TRBV30 and TRBJ1-5, with D hard to call. There are 15 residues in the CDR3. Trimming shortened V by 3 bases and J by 3 bases, and 15 bases separated the two germline ends. CDR1 and CDR2 from the germline V gene are GTSNPN and SVGIG (reference sequence). The CDR3 loop reads CAWSPLGSSNQPQHF. DNA for the CDR3: TGTGCCTGGAGCCCCTTGGGGAGTTCCAATCAGCCCCAGCATTTT.

The CDR3 is CAWRKGARNEKLFF. CDR3 coding DNA: TGTGCCTGGAGGAAGGGGGCCCGTAATGAAAAACTGTTTTTT. The chain joins TRBV30 to TRBJ1-4, with 7 bases matching TRBD1. Germline-derived CDR1 and CDR2 are GTSNPN and SVGIG (reference sequence). The CDR3 has 14 amino acids. With V trimmed by 3 bases and J by 4 bases, 5 bases remained unmatched.

The chain employs TRBV30 and TRBJ1-1; 8 positions agree with TRBD1. This CDR3 region has 13 residues. Germline loops: CDR1 GTSNPN, CDR2 SVGIG (reference sequence). V lost 3 bases and J lost 5; bases outside the gene matches: 5. The CDR3 DNA reads TGTGCCTGGAGAGACAGGGGTTATACTGAAGCTTTCTTT. Protein product: CAWRDRGYTEAFF.

This clone turned up a few times. The chain uses TRBV10-3 and TRBJ2-2, with 7 bases that match TRBD2. The V segment lost 8 bases and the J segment 7 bases; nucleotides outside the gene matches: 10. CDR3 length: 14 amino acids. From germline, CDR1 is ENHRY and CDR2 SYGVKD. The DNA of the CDR3 is TGTGCCATCGGTGGAGACCGGGGGGTCGGGGAGCTGTTTTTT. It encodes CAIGGDRGVGELFF.

The rearrangement uses TRBV19 and TRBJ1-2; possible D gene TRBD1, 5 bases. V lost 3 bases, J lost 0 bases, and 23 bases lay in between. In germline, CDR1 is LNHDA, CDR2 SQIVND (reference sequence). This CDR3 has 19 residues. Here the CDR3 DNA reads TGTGCCAGTAGTATTCGAGCGGGGGTGAGAGAAGCAGCTAACTATGGCTACACCTTC. This encodes CASSIRAGVREAANYGYTF.

The chain joins TRBV7-9 to TRBJ1-1, with D possibly TRBD1 on 5 matching bases. The CDR3 has 13 amino acids. CDR1 and CDR2 from the germline V gene are SEHNR and FQNEAQ (reference sequence). V shed 1 base and J shed 7 bases, with 10 bases lying between them. CDR3 in DNA: TGTGCCAGCAGCTTAGGTTCGGGGGGTGAAGCTTTCTTT. Translating gives CASSLGSGGEAFF.

The V and J genes are TRBV10-1 and TRBJ2-1, with 7 bases matching TRBD2. The trim removed 5 bases at V and 12 bases at J, leaving 10 bases unmatched. There are 13 residues in the CDR3. Germline CDR1 reads WNHNN; CDR2 reads SYGVQD (reference sequence). CDR3 loop: CASSPGGGQGQFF. The CDR3 DNA sequence: TGCGCCAGCAGTCCTGGGGGAGGGCAGGGGCAGTTCTTC.

The chain carries TRBV4-2 and TRBJ1-2; D is unclear. CDR1 is LGHNA and CDR2 is YNFKEQ in the germline V gene. This CDR3 region has 15 residues. Trimming cost V 0 bases and J 4 bases, with 12 bases left between them. The CDR3 DNA sequence: TGTGCCAGCAGCCAAGATGGGCACCCAACCTATGGCTACACCTTC. Translation: CASSQDGHPTYGYTF.

CDR3 in DNA: TGTGCCAGCAGCTTAGTTATGGGACAGGAAAACATTCAGTACTTC. It yields the protein CASSLVMGQENIQYF. The chain couples TRBV7-2 to TRBJ2-4, with 8 nucleotides matching TRBD1. Germline V gene sequence: CDR1 SGHTA, CDR2 FQGNSA. V lost 1 base and J lost 5; bases outside the gene matches: 4. The CDR3 consists of 15 residues.

The chain combines TRBV5-1 with TRBJ1-1; D gene ambiguous. The V end lost 4 bases, the J end lost 8 bases, and 15 bases lay between the germline ends. Germline values: CDR1 SGHRS, CDR2 YFSETQ. There are 13 residues in the CDR3. CDR3 nucleotide sequence: TGCGCCAGCAGCCCGGGGTCCGTCACCGAAGCTTTCTTT. Its protein product is CASSPGSVTEAFF.

The chain joins TRBV7-2 to TRBJ1-5; 7 bases align to TRBD1. Germline trimming cut 5 bases from V and 1 base from J; bases unmatched to any gene: 8. From germline, CDR1 is SGHTA and CDR2 FQGNSA. The CDR3 runs 16 residues. In DNA, the CDR3 is TGTGCCAGCAGCCGGACAGGAGCGACGAGCAATCAGCCCCAGCATTTT. This gives the protein CASSRTGATSNQPQHF.

This sequence joins TRBV11-2 and TRBJ1-2; no clear D. Germline V lookup: CDR1 SGHAT, CDR2 FQNNGV. The CDR3 spans 13 residues. V lost 0 bases to trimming and J lost 2 bases, with 4 bases between them. For the CDR3, the DNA is TGTGCCAGCAGCTTAGATCGGAACTATGGCTACACCTTC. Translation gives CASSLDRNYGYTF.